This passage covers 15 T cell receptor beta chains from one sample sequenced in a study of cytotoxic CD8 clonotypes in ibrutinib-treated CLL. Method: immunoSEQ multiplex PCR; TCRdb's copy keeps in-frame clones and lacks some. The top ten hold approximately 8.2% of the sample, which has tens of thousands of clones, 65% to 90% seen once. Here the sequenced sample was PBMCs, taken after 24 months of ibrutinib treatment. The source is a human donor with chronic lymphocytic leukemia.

The CDR3 DNA reads as TGTGCCATCAGTGAAGACAGGCGATATAATTCACCCCTCCACTTT. The encoded protein is CAISEDRRYNSPLHF. The chain recombines TRBV10-3 with TRBJ1-6, with D possibly being TRBD1 (6 bases). Per germline, CDR1 ENHRY and CDR2 SYGVKD. V gave up 3 bases and J gave up 4 bases, with 10 bases separating them. This CDR3 is built from 15 residues.

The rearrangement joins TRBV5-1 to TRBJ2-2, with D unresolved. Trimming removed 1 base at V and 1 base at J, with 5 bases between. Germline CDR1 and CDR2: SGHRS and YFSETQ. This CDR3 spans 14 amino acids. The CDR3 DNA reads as TGCGCCAGCAGCTTGTTCCTGAACACCGGGGAGCTGTTTTTT. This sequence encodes CASSLFLNTGELFF.

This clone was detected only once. The CDR3 nucleotides are TGTGCCAGCACGGAAACTGGAAACACCATATATTTT. This translates into CASTETGNTIYF. The chain combines TRBV28 with TRBJ1-3, with D unclear. Per germline, CDR1 MDHEN and CDR2 SYDVKM. V dropped 7 bases and J dropped 2 bases, with 6 bases sitting between them. The CDR3 contains 12 residues.

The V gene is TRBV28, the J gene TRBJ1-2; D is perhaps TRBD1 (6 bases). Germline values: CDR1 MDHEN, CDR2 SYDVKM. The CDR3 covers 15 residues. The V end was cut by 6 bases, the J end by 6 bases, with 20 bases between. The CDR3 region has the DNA TGTGCCAGCAGCGCCCCCGGGGGGCTGGCGAATGGCTACACCTTC. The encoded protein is CASSAPGGLANGYTF.

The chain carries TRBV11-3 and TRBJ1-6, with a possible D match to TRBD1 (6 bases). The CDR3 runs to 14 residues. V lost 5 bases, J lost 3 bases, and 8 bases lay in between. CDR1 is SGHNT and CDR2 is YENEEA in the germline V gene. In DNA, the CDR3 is TGTGCCAGCAGCCTAGGGGGCTATAATTCACCCCTCCACTTT. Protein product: CASSLGGYNSPLHF.

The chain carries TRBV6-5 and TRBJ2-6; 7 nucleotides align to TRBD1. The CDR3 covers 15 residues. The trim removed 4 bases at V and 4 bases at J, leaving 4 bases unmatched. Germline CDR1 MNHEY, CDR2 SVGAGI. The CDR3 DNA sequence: TGTGCCAGCAGTTCACAGGGGTACGGGGCCAACGTCCTGACTTTC. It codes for CASSSQGYGANVLTF.

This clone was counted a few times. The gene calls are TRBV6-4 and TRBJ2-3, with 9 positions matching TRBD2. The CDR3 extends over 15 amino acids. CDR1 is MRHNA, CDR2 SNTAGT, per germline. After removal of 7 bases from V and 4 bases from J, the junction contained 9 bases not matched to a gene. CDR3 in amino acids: CASKEASGAADTQYF. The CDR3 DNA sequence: TGTGCCAGCAAGGAGGCTAGCGGGGCAGCAGATACGCAGTATTTT.

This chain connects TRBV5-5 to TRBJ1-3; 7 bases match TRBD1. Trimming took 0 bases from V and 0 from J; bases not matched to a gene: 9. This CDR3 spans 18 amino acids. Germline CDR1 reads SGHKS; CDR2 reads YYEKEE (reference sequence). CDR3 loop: CASSLVPLDRFSGNTIYF. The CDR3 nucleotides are TGTGCCAGCAGCTTGGTGCCCCTGGACAGGTTCTCTGGAAACACCATATATTTT.

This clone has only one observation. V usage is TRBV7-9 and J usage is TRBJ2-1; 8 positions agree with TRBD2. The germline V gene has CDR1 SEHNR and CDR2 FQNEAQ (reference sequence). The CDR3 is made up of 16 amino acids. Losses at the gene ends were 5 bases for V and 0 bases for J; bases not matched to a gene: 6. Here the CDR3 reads CASSKDSGNSYNEQFF. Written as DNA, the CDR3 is TGTGCCAGCAGCAAAGATAGCGGGAACTCCTACAATGAGCAGTTCTTC.

CDR3 amino acids: CASSLTRETGYTF. The CDR3 DNA reads as TGTGCCAGCAGCTTAACCAGGGAGACTGGCTACACCTTC. V usage is TRBV7-8 and J usage is TRBJ1-2; D is possibly TRBD1 (5 bases). With 2 bases removed from V and 7 bases from J, the gap between germline ends came to 11 bases. This CDR3 has 13 residues. The germline V gene has CDR1 SGHVS and CDR2 FQNEAQ.

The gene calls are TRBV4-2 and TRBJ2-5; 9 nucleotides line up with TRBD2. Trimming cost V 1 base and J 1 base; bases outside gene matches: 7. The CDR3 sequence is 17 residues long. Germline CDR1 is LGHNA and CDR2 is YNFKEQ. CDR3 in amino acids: CASSQVLAGGSQETQYF. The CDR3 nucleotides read TGTGCCAGCAGCCAAGTTTTGGCGGGGGGGTCCCAAGAGACCCAGTACTTC.

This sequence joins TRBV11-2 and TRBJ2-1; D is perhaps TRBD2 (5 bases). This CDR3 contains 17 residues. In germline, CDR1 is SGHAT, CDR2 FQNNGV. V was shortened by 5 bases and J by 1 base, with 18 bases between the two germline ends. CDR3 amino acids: CASSRDRAVGSYNEQFF. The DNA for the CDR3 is TGTGCCAGCAGCCGAGACCGAGCGGTTGGGTCCTACAATGAGCAGTTCTTC.

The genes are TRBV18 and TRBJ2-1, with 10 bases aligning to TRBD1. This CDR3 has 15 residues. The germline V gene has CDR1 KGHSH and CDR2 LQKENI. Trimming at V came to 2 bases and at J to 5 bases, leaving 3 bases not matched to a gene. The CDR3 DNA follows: TGTGCCAGCTCACCAGGGACAGGGGACCACAATGAGCAGTTCTTC. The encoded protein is CASSPGTGDHNEQFF.

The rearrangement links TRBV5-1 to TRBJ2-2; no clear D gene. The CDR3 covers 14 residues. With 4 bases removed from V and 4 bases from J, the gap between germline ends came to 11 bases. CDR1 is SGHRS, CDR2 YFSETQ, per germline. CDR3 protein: CASSRQSGTGELFF. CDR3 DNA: TGCGCCAGCAGCCGTCAGAGTGGCACCGGGGAGCTGTTTTTT.

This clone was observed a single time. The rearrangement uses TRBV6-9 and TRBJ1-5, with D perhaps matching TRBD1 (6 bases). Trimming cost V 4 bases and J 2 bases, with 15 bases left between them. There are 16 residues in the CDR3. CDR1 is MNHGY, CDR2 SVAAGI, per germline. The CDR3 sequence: CASSSPGAVGNQPQHF. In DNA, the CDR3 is TGTGCCAGCAGTTCCCCGGGGGCTGTAGGCAATCAGCCCCAGCATTTT.